Included here is one T cell receptor (beta chain) sequence, with context. Its matching antigen is unknown. This sample was taken from a study of T cells in localized non-small cell lung cancer. Findings of the study overall: As only one tumor region underwent sequencing, heterogeneity remains possible.

TCRdb's table, derived via immunoSEQ multiplex PCR, lists solely in-frame clones and lacks some. Of tens of thousands of clones in the sample, about 88% were seen once. The CDR3 runs to 14 residues. V dropped 4 bases and J dropped 7 bases, with 17 bases sitting between them. The V gene's germline CDR1 is MDHEN and CDR2 SYDVKM. J is TRBJ2-7 and V is TRBV28; D uncertain. The material was PBMCs, obtained before any cancer treatment. This TCR derives from a man between 40 and 69 years old with stage II lung adenocarcinoma. The CDR3 spells CASSSLLAVLEQYV. DNA for the CDR3: TGTGCCAGCAGTTCCCTTTTGGCAGTATTAGAGCAGTACGTC.